One and the same sample provided the 23 T cell receptor beta chains below, sequenced in a study of spatial heterogeneity in lung cancer. From the 5' RACE reads, TCRdb called clonotypes with MiXCR, one entry per CDR3 protein. This sample has tens of thousands of distinct CDR3 sequences, with over 10% found just once. The time point here: sample taken at primary tumor resection. TCRs were sequenced from unsorted whole RNA of tumor, nontumor lung or PBMC. Sequenced material: PBMCs, taken at surgery. The receptors shown here come from a male donor with early-stage non-small cell lung cancer.

This clonotype was seen many times. The chain uses TRBV7-8 and TRBJ1-1; D not resolved. Deletions cut 4 bases from V and 1 base from J, with 7 bases between. The CDR3 length is 13 residues. Germline lookup yields CDR1 SGHVS and CDR2 FQNEAQ. CDR3 loop: CASSWARNTEAFF. CDR3 nucleotides: TGTGCCAGCAGCTGGGCTAGGAACACTGAAGCTTTCTTT. The complete variable domain, with remaining parts taken from reference TRBV7-8 and TRBJ1-1, reads GAGVSQSPRYKVAKRGQDVALRCDPISGHVSLFWYQQALGQGPEFLTYFQNEAQLDKSGLPSDRFFAERPEGSVSTLKIQRTQQEDSAVYLCASSWARNTEAFFGQGTRLTVV.

The chain is built from TRBV2 and TRBJ1-1; no clear D. Germline V gene lookup returns CDR1 SNHLY and CDR2 FYNNEI. The germline V and J ends were trimmed by 1 base and 7 bases, with 13 bases remaining between them. This CDR3 has 14 residues. The CDR3 coding sequence is TGTGCCAGCAGTGAAGAGAGAGGAAAATTTGAAGCTTTCTTT. Protein: CASSEERGKFEAFF.

This clonotype was detected many times. The chain joins TRBV20-1 to TRBJ2-3; 14 nucleotides line up with TRBD2. The germline CDR1 and CDR2 sequences are DFQATT and SNEGSKA (reference sequence). The CDR3 runs 17 residues. Trimming cost V 2 bases and J 6 bases; bases outside gene matches: 10. The CDR3 protein is CSARPGGLAGVLDTQYF. CDR3 bases: TGCAGTGCTAGACCTGGGGGACTAGCGGGAGTGTTGGATACGCAGTATTTT.

In its sample, this clonotype was seen a few times. The J gene is TRBJ1-6, the V gene TRBV14; D is undetermined. CDR1 SGHDN and CDR2 FVKESK come from the germline V gene. V dropped 2 bases and J dropped 12 bases, with 8 bases sitting between them. The CDR3 consists of 12 residues. The CDR3, as DNA: TGTGCCAGCAGCCAACTGGCATTACCCCTCCACTTT. This translates into CASSQLALPLHF.

The V call is TRBV7-2, the J call TRBJ2-2; 9 bases are shared with TRBD1. V shed 7 bases and J 6 bases; nucleotides not matched to a gene: 15. CDR1 and CDR2 (germline): SGHTA, FQGNSA. The CDR3 runs 17 residues. CDR3 in amino acids: CASTKDSRTGAPGELFF. The CDR3 nucleotides are TGTGCCAGCACCAAAGACAGTCGGACAGGGGCCCCCGGGGAGCTGTTTTTT.

This clonotype was seen only a few times. The chain couples TRBV29-1 to TRBJ1-2; maybe TRBD1 (6 bases). The CDR3 loop spans 12 amino acids. V lost 5 bases and J lost 8, with 15 bases in between. The germline V gene encodes CDR1 SQVTM and CDR2 ANQGSEA. The CDR3 spells CSVWSGEGGYTF. The DNA of the CDR3 is TGCAGCGTTTGGTCAGGGGAAGGCGGCTACACCTTC.

CDR3 nucleotides: TGTGCCAGCAGCTTGGCCGGACAGGTCTACGAGCAGTACTTC. Protein: CASSLAGQVYEQYF. This chain joins TRBV5-6 and TRBJ2-7; 7 nucleotides align to TRBD1. The CDR3 runs 14 residues. CDR1 is SGHDT, CDR2 YYEEEE, per germline. J was trimmed by 3 bases and V by 0 bases; bases with no gene match: 3. Using reference TRBV5-6 and TRBJ2-7 for the parts outside the CDR3, the full variable domain is DAGVTQSPTHLIKTRGQQVTLRCSPKSGHDTVSWYQQALGQGPQFIFQYYEEEERQRGNFPDRFSGHQFPNYSSELNVNALLLGDSALYLCASSLAGQVYEQYFGPGTRLTVT.

V is TRBV14 and J is TRBJ2-6, with a possible D match to TRBD1 (6 bases). This CDR3 region has 13 residues. Germline CDR1 is SGHDN and CDR2 is FVKESK. Trimming removed 4 bases at V and 12 bases at J, with 13 bases between. CDR3 sequence: CASSPNRVGVLTF. For the CDR3, the DNA is TGTGCCAGCAGCCCTAACAGGGTTGGCGTCCTGACTTTC.

The V and J genes are TRBV29-1 and TRBJ1-1; maybe TRBD1 (6 bases). From germline, CDR1 is SQVTM and CDR2 ANQGSEA. This CDR3 spans 10 amino acids. Trimming cost V 7 bases and J 3 bases, with 6 bases left between them. CDR3 loop: CSAGDTEAFF. The CDR3 nucleotides are TGCAGCGCAGGGGACACTGAAGCTTTCTTT. The whole variable domain, filled in from reference TRBV29-1 and TRBJ1-1, reads SAVISQKPSRDICQRGTSLTIQCQVDSQVTMMFWYRQQPGQSLTLIATANQGSEATYESGFVIDKFPISRPNLTFSTLTVSNMSPEDSSIYLCSAGDTEAFFGQGTRLTVV.

The chain carries TRBV24-1 and TRBJ2-2; unclear D gene. CDR1 and CDR2 (germline): KGHDR, SFDVKD. This CDR3 comprises 14 residues. Deletions cut 2 bases from V and 3 bases from J, with 6 bases between. Here the CDR3 reads CATSDSGYTGELFF. DNA of the CDR3: TGTGCCACCAGTGATTCCGGATACACCGGGGAGCTGTTTTTT.

In this sample, this clonotype turned up a few times. This chain uses TRBV7-9 with TRBJ1-1; perhaps TRBD1 as D (5 bases). V was trimmed by 8 bases and J by 3 bases, leaving 13 bases between them. Germline V CDR1 and CDR2: SEHNR, FQNEAQ (reference sequence). The CDR3 is 13 amino acids. The chain's CDR3 is CASRPQGDTEAFF. The DNA for the CDR3 is TGTGCCAGCCGACCCCAAGGGGACACTGAAGCTTTCTTT.

The J gene is TRBJ2-2, the V gene TRBV29-1, with D perhaps matching TRBD1 (6 bases). The CDR3 spans 14 residues. The ends were cut back, 5 bases at V and 0 bases at J, with 10 bases in the middle. Germline V gives CDR1 SQVTM, CDR2 ANQGSEA. CDR3 coding DNA: TGCAGCGTTACTGGGACAACGAACACCGGGGAGCTGTTTTTT. Translation: CSVTGTTNTGELFF.

There are a few counts of this clonotype. Written as DNA, the CDR3 is TGTGCCAGCAGCCTAACAGGGGGGCTGCAGTTCTTC. The encoded protein is CASSLTGGLQFF. The chain combines TRBV7-9 with TRBJ2-1, with TRBD1 matching over 8 bases. Trimming took 5 bases from V and 12 from J; bases not matched to a gene: 6. The CDR3 consists of 12 residues. Germline loops: CDR1 SEHNR, CDR2 FQNEAQ (reference sequence).

The chain links TRBV7-6 to TRBJ2-1, with D possibly being TRBD2 (5 bases). V was cut by 5 bases and J by 8 bases, with 7 bases left in between. The CDR3 runs 11 residues. CDR1 and CDR2 from the germline V gene are SGHVS and FNYEAQ. CDR3 coding DNA: TGTGCCAGCAGCCCCGGGGATGAGCAGTTCTTC. Protein sequence: CASSPGDEQFF.

The table lists this clonotype with a few counts. This chain connects TRBV15 to TRBJ2-1; 8 bases align to TRBD2. This CDR3 comprises 14 residues. With V trimmed by 5 bases and J by 8 bases, 8 bases remained unmatched. Germline V gene sequence: CDR1 LNHNV, CDR2 YYDKDF (reference sequence). The CDR3 spells CATSPRGGRDEQFF. The CDR3 nucleotides read TGTGCCACCAGCCCCCGGGGGGGCCGGGATGAGCAGTTCTTC.

V and J are TRBV13 and TRBJ2-7, with D maybe TRBD2 (5 bases). Trimming left V 5 bases short and J 6 bases short, with 11 bases between. The CDR3 has 12 amino acids. The germline gives CDR1 PRHDT, CDR2 FYEKMQ (reference sequence). For the CDR3, the DNA is TGTGCCAGCAGCCCCGGGGTCGGCGAGCAGTACTTC. Translating gives CASSPGVGEQYF.

This clonotype was counted between two and nine times. CDR3 nucleotide sequence: TGTGCCAGCAGCTTAAGGGCTAGCGGGGGGACAGATACGCAGTATTTT. This sequence encodes CASSLRASGGTDTQYF. V is TRBV7-2 and J is TRBJ2-3; 11 bases align to TRBD2. Germline-derived CDR1 and CDR2 are SGHTA and FQGNSA. The CDR3 runs to 16 residues. J lost 3 bases, V lost 2 bases, and 4 bases had no gene match.

This clonotype has ten or more counts. The V and J genes are TRBV29-1 and TRBJ2-7, with D unclear. CDR3 length: 15 amino acids. With 6 bases removed from V and 4 bases from J, the gap between germline ends came to 22 bases. Germline CDR1 reads SQVTM; CDR2 reads ANQGSEA. The CDR3 coding sequence is TGCAGCGTAATCGGAGTAAACCTGTGGGGTTACGAGCAGTACTTC. This codes for CSVIGVNLWGYEQYF.

V usage is TRBV20-1 and J usage is TRBJ2-7, with D tentatively TRBD1 (6 bases). The CDR3 contains 13 residues. From germline, CDR1 is DFQATT and CDR2 SNEGSKA (reference sequence). Between the trimmed V and J ends, which lost 6 bases and 3 bases, there was a span of 15 bases. The CDR3 DNA is TGCAGTGCGCTCCGGGACACTCGCTACGAGCAGTACTTC. This codes for CSALRDTRYEQYF.

The chain combines TRBV12-3 or TRBV12-4 with TRBJ2-7, with TRBD1 matching 11 bases. CDR3 length: 13 residues. The trim removed 6 bases at V and 6 bases at J, leaving 4 bases unmatched. CDR3 loop: CASRPGQGGEQYF. The DNA for the CDR3 is TGTGCCAGCAGACCGGGACAGGGGGGCGAGCAGTACTTC.

This clonotype was observed a few times. The chain has TRBV7-9 and TRBJ2-5; a possible D gene is TRBD2 (5 bases). The germline V and J ends were trimmed by 6 bases and 7 bases, with 9 bases remaining between them. Germline lookup yields CDR1 SEHNR and CDR2 FQNEAQ (reference sequence). The CDR3 consists of 11 residues. CDR3 in amino acids: CASREEGTQYF. CDR3 DNA: TGTGCCAGCAGGGAGGAAGGGACCCAGTACTTC.

The chain couples TRBV12-5 to TRBJ2-7; 11 bases agree with TRBD1. Trimming removed 6 bases from V and 5 bases from J; junction bases left unmatched: 9. Germline V gene data show CDR1 as LGHNT and CDR2 as FRNRAP. This CDR3 has 15 residues. The CDR3 DNA is TGTGCTAGTGGGATTACTCCGGACAGGGGGCACGAGCAGTACTTC. Its translation: CASGITPDRGHEQYF.

The CDR3 DNA follows: TGTGCCAGCAGTGAGGGTAAAGATCGGACAGATACGCAGTATTTT. Translating gives CASSEGKDRTDTQYF. This chain uses TRBV2 with TRBJ2-3; D is unresolved. V was cut by 3 bases and J by 3 bases, with 13 bases left in between. This CDR3 has 15 amino acids. The germline V gene has CDR1 SNHLY and CDR2 FYNNEI.